What follows are 21 T cell receptor beta chains derived from one specimen sequenced in a study of blood T cell repertoires in COVID-19. Profiled with immunoSEQ multiplex PCR; TCRdb holds only in-frame clones, not every one. The sample has 200,000 to 300,000 clones; 88% are singletons. The specimen was peripheral blood. These receptors were taken from a human donor in a cohort sampled during active COVID-19.

This sequence joins TRBV3-1 (or the pseudogene TRBV3-2) and TRBJ2-5, with 8 bases that match TRBD2. The CDR3 is made up of 18 amino acids. The V segment lost 11 bases and the J segment 1 base; nucleotides outside the gene matches: 21. The germline V gene has CDR1 LGHDT and CDR2 YNNKEL (reference sequence). The CDR3 bases are TGTGCCTCCAAGGGCGGAGTAGCCGGGGGGGAACTCCAAGAGACCCAGTACTTC. Its translation is CASKGGVAGGELQETQYF.

This rearrangement joins TRBV7-7 to TRBJ2-1; 11 nucleotides agree with TRBD1. Germline trimming cut 5 bases from V and 3 bases from J; bases unmatched to any gene: 3. Germline V gene sequence: CDR1 SSHAT, CDR2 FNYEAQ (reference sequence). This CDR3 is 15 amino acids long. CDR3 sequence: CASSTGTGGYNEQFF. The CDR3 nucleotides read TGTGCCAGCAGCACCGGGACAGGGGGCTACAATGAGCAGTTCTTC.

The chain has TRBV4-1 and TRBJ1-2, with 9 bases lining up with TRBD1. The ends lost 1 base at V and 7 bases at J; junction bases unmatched: 7. CDR3 size: 15 residues. Per the germline V gene, CDR1 is MGHRA and CDR2 is YSYEKL. The CDR3 nucleotides are TGCGCCAGCAGCCAAGGAACCACAGGGGGCCTTGGCTACACCTTC. Translating it yields CASSQGTTGGLGYTF.

This chain joins TRBV4-3 and TRBJ1-2; maybe TRBD1 (5 bases). CDR3 size: 16 residues. The V gene lost 4 bases and the J gene lost 4 bases, with 19 bases spanning the gap. CDR1 and CDR2 from the germline V gene are LGHNA and YSLEER. The CDR3: CASSPQPDTQRYGYTF. CDR3 nucleotide sequence: TGCGCCAGCAGCCCTCAGCCGGACACTCAACGCTATGGCTACACCTTC.

V and J are TRBV7-8 and TRBJ2-7, with 7 positions matching TRBD2. After removal of 5 bases from V and 5 bases from J, the junction contained 9 bases not matched to a gene. Germline assignment: CDR1 SGHVS and CDR2 FQNEAQ. The CDR3 spans 14 residues. The CDR3 DNA is TGTGCCAGCAGCCCCCTGGGCGGGAGAGACGAGCAGTACTTC. It is translated as CASSPLGGRDEQYF. The variable domain in full, completed from reference TRBV7-8 and TRBJ2-7, reads GAGVSQSPRYKVAKRGQDVALRCDPISGHVSLFWYQQALGQGPEFLTYFQNEAQLDKSGLPSDRFFAERPEGSVSTLKIQRTQQEDSAVYLCASSPLGGRDEQYFGPGTRLTVT.

This clone was found a few times. This chain connects TRBV7-9 to TRBJ1-5; maybe TRBD1 (5 bases). V lost 2 bases and J lost 11, with 22 bases in between. CDR1 is SEHNR and CDR2 is FQNEAQ in the germline V gene (reference sequence). The CDR3 runs 16 residues. CDR3: CASSLSGGVHSKTQHF. The CDR3 DNA reads TGTGCCAGCAGCTTATCGGGGGGTGTACACAGCAAGACCCAGCATTTT.

This clone has just one count. The chain has TRBV10-3 and TRBJ1-3; a possible D gene is TRBD1 (5 bases). Germline CDR1 ENHRY, CDR2 SYGVKD. The CDR3 loop spans 14 amino acids. The V and J ends lost 3 bases and 1 base respectively, with 7 bases between them. This chain's CDR3 is CAISESGSGNTIYF. DNA of the CDR3: TGTGCCATCAGTGAATCAGGGTCTGGAAACACCATATATTTT.

V and J are TRBV10-3 and TRBJ2-7; TRBD1 aligns across 7 bases. The germline CDR1 and CDR2 sequences are ENHRY and SYGVKD. Trimming took 6 bases from V and 1 from J; bases not matched to a gene: 3. The CDR3 totals 13 residues. This CDR3 is CAIRKDRSYEQYF. CDR3 nucleotides: TGTGCCATCAGAAAGGACAGGTCCTACGAGCAGTACTTC.

The V call is TRBV28, the J call TRBJ2-2, with D perhaps TRBD1 (6 bases). Trimming took off 2 bases at V and 4 bases at J, with 11 bases between the two ends. Per the germline V gene, CDR1 is MDHEN and CDR2 is SYDVKM. The CDR3 has 15 residues. Here the CDR3 reads CASSLTGLTTGELFF. The CDR3 DNA reads TGTGCCAGCAGTTTAACAGGGTTGACCACCGGGGAGCTGTTTTTT.

The genes are TRBV5-6 and TRBJ2-1; weak D call: TRBD2 (6 bases). The germline CDR1 and CDR2 sequences are SGHDT and YYEEEE. The CDR3 contains 18 residues. Deletions cut 2 bases from V and 4 bases from J, with 22 bases between. In nucleotides, the CDR3 is TGTGCCAGCAGCTTTCCCCCCGGGCGGCGGGGCTTTTACAATGAGCAGTTCTTC. Its translation is CASSFPPGRRGFYNEQFF.

V is TRBV5-1 and J is TRBJ1-2, with D possibly TRBD1 on 6 matching bases. Germline V gene sequence: CDR1 SGHRS, CDR2 YFSETQ. The CDR3 is 16 residues long. Between the trimmed V and J ends, which lost 0 bases and 4 bases, there was a span of 16 bases. DNA of the CDR3: TGCGCCAGCAGCTTGGCAGGGGTCCAGTTAGGCTATGGCTACACCTTC. Protein sequence: CASSLAGVQLGYGYTF.

V and J are TRBV19 and TRBJ1-1; D uncertain. V lost 3 bases, J lost 0 bases, and 11 bases lay in between. Germline V CDR1 and CDR2: LNHDA, SQIVND (reference sequence). The CDR3 extends over 15 amino acids. CDR3 nucleotides: TGTGCCAGTAGTATGGGTATGGAGTTGAACACTGAAGCTTTCTTT. This codes for CASSMGMELNTEAFF.

The chain is built from TRBV19 and TRBJ1-1; D uncertain. Germline V CDR1 and CDR2: LNHDA, SQIVND (reference sequence). The germline V and J ends were trimmed by 4 bases and 1 base, with 7 bases remaining between them. The CDR3 loop spans 13 amino acids. CDR3 nucleotides: TGTGCCAGTAGTAAACAGAAGAACACTGAAGCTTTCTTT. It codes for CASSKQKNTEAFF. The variable domain in full, completed from reference TRBV19 and TRBJ1-1, reads DGGITQSPKYLFRKEGQNVTLSCEQNLNHDAMYWYRQDPGQGLRLIYYSQIVNDFQKGDIAEGYSVSREKKESFPLTVTSAQKNPTAFYLCASSKQKNTEAFFGQGTRLTVV.

This clone was counted between two and nine times. The DNA of the CDR3 is TGTGCCACCAGCAGAGATTTTGAAGAGGCAACCTATGGCTACACCTTC. Encoded protein: CATSRDFEEATYGYTF. The rearrangement joins TRBV15 to TRBJ1-2; D unclear. This CDR3 is built from 16 residues. The germline V gene has CDR1 LNHNV and CDR2 YYDKDF (reference sequence). Trimming took off 0 bases at V and 4 bases at J, with 15 bases between the two ends. Based on the CDR3 plus reference TRBV15 and TRBJ1-2, the full variable domain is DAMVIQNPRYQVTQFGKPVTLSCSQTLNHNVMYWYQQKSSQAPKLLFHYYDKDFNNEADTPDNFQSRRPNTSFCFLDIRSPGLGDTAMYLCATSRDFEEATYGYTFGSGTRLTVV.

This clone was seen only once. The V call is TRBV6-6, the J call TRBJ1-2; D unresolved. Germline lookup yields CDR1 MNHNY and CDR2 SVGAGI (reference sequence). This CDR3 has 13 residues. V lost 6 bases to trimming and J lost 3 bases, with 11 bases between them. The CDR3 DNA reads as TGTGCCAGCAGGCATTCAGCGGACTATGGCTACACCTTC. It yields the protein CASRHSADYGYTF.

V and J are TRBV29-1 and TRBJ2-7, with 7 bases aligning to TRBD1. The V gene end was trimmed by 6 bases and the J gene end by 1 base; junction bases not matched to a gene: 6. The germline V gene encodes CDR1 SQVTM and CDR2 ANQGSEA. The length of the CDR3 is 13 residues. CDR3 bases: TGCAGCGTCCGACAGGGTAGTTCCTACGAGCAGTACTTC. Translation gives CSVRQGSSYEQYF.

The genes are TRBV6-5 and TRBJ2-5; D remains unclear. The V and J ends lost 4 bases and 0 bases respectively, with 3 bases between them. This CDR3 is built from 12 residues. Germline CDR1 reads MNHEY; CDR2 reads SVGAGI. CDR3: CASSSYQETQYF. As DNA, the CDR3 is TGTGCCAGCAGTTCGTACCAAGAGACCCAGTACTTC.

The rearrangement uses TRBV19 and TRBJ1-5; no definite D call. V was clipped by 2 bases and J by 2 bases, with 7 bases between them. The length of the CDR3 is 14 residues. In germline, CDR1 is LNHDA, CDR2 SQIVND (reference sequence). The CDR3 sequence is CASSISRGNQPQHF. CDR3 nucleotide sequence: TGTGCCAGTAGTATATCTCGAGGCAATCAGCCCCAGCATTTT.

The V and J genes are TRBV20-1 and TRBJ2-3, with 7 bases fitting TRBD2. CDR3 length: 14 amino acids. The V and J ends lost 3 bases and 6 bases, in that order; junction bases with no gene match: 9. Germline V CDR1 and CDR2: DFQATT, SNEGSKA (reference sequence). The CDR3 is CSASTSAVMDTQYF. Written as DNA, the CDR3 is TGCAGTGCTAGTACTAGCGCGGTAATGGATACGCAGTATTTT.

This chain joins TRBV19 and TRBJ2-2; tentative D call: TRBD1 (7 bases). V was clipped by 6 bases and J by 6 bases, with 17 bases between them. Germline values: CDR1 LNHDA, CDR2 SQIVND (reference sequence). The CDR3 covers 15 residues. The CDR3 here is CASRKGDREAGELFF. The CDR3 bases are TGTGCCAGTAGAAAAGGCGACAGGGAGGCCGGGGAGCTGTTTTTT.

The V call is TRBV7-2, the J call TRBJ2-4; 7 bases agree with TRBD1. Germline V gene lookup returns CDR1 SGHTA and CDR2 FQGNSA. This CDR3 is built from 16 residues. Trimming cost V 4 bases and J 0 bases; bases outside gene matches: 6. The CDR3 spells CASSSGQTLAKNIQYF. DNA for the CDR3: TGTGCCAGCAGCTCGGGACAGACCCTAGCCAAAAACATTCAGTACTTC.